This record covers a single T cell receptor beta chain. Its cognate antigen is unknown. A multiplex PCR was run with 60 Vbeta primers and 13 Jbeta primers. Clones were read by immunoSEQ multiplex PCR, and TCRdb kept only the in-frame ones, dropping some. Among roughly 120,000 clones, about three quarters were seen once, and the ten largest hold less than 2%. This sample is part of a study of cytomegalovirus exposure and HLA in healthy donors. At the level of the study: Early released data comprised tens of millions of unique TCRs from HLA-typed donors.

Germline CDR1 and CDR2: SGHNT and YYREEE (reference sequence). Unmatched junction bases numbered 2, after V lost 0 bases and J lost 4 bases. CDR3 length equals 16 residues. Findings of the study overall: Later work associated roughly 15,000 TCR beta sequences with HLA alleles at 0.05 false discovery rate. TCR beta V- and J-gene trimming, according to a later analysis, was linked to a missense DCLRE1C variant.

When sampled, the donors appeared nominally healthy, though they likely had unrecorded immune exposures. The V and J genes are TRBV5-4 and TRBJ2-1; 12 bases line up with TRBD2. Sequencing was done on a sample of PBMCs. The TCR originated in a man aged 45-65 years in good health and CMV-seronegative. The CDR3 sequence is CASSLGLAGAYNEQFF. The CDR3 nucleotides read TGTGCCAGCAGCTTGGGACTAGCGGGGGCGTACAATGAGCAGTTCTTC.